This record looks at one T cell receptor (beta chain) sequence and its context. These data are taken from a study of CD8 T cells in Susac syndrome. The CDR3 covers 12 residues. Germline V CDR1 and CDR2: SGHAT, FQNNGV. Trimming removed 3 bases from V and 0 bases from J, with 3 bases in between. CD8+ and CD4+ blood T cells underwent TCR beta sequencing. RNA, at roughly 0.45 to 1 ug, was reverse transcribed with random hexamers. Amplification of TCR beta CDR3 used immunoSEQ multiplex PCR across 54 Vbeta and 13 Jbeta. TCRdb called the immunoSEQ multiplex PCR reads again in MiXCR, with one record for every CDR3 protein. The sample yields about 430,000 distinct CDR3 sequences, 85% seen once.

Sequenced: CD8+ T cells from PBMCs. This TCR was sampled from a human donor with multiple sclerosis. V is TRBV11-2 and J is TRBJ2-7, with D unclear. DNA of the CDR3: TGTGCCAGCAGCTTCGTCTCCTACGAGCAGTACTTC. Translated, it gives CASSFVSYEQYF.